This TCR beta chain was retrieved from a study of cytomegalovirus exposure and HLA in healthy donors. Study-wide results and limits: In vitro assays verified that three CMV-associated chains recognized CMV antigens specifically.

PCR used 60 Vbeta primers and 13 Jbeta primers. Assay used: immunoSEQ multiplex PCR; TCRdb lists only in-frame clones, some missing. The table includes roughly 180,000 clones, roughly 80% detected once. A remark on this clone: Its antigen is unknown.

Per the germline V gene, CDR1 is SGDLS and CDR2 is YYNGEE. J was trimmed by 7 bases and V by 0 bases; bases with no gene match: 11. The length of the CDR3 is 17 residues. This TCR derives from a man between 18 and 35 years old in good health and CMV-seronegative. The sample comprised PBMCs. The V and J genes are TRBV9 and TRBJ1-3; 9 bases map to TRBD1. Here the CDR3 reads CASSVETQGAYGNTIYF. DNA of the CDR3: TGTGCCAGCAGCGTAGAGACACAGGGGGCTTACGGGAACACCATATATTTT.